This record concerns one TCR beta chain sequence. It has no known antigen specificity. Base qualities are not provided; no much larger clone lies one nucleotide away. TCRbeta CDR3 regions were amplified from genomic DNA by means of the immunoSEQ Assay, a bias-controlled multiplex PCR. The authors processed their data as follows. Nucleated cell counts per sample were estimated from amplification of reference gene primers within the assay. To quantify the absolute abundance of each unique TCRbeta CDR3 rearrangement, sequence reads were collapsed and filtered. Productive Simpson clonality was computed per sample as the square root of Simpson's diversity index over productive rearrangements. Held by TCRdb, this immuneACCESS table contains in-frame sequences only and omits some clones. Under half of the omission traces to an unresolved V gene where checked; the cause of the rest is unknown. That table gives V, J and clone size, and the DNA gave D and trimming. The sample table holds more than 300,000 clones, of which around 87% were seen once. Of the sample, about 6% falls within the top ten clones.

The data are from a study of blood T cell repertoires in COVID-19 (dated by TCRdb to the early 2020s). For the wider study: Collaborator samples came from the United States, Italy and Spain and covered acute and convalescent phases of COVID-19. Sample metadata almost always included a de-identified subject ID, COVID-19 status, age in years and sex. The repertoires were released in a freely available public database meant as a resource for research on the immune response to SARS-CoV-2. The material from the prospective study consisted of cDNA or gDNA derived from T cells, B-cell-depleted T cells, or PBMCs. Where available, HLA class I and class II types were obtained from metadata supplied by the sample provider rather than from assay-based typing. The samples were drawn from the first 160 participants of the ongoing ImmuneRACE study and from 1,254 subjects provided by 6 global collaborators. Subjects who had been exposed to COVID-19, were actively infected with it, or had recovered from it provided the deeply sampled blood TCRbeta repertoires that made up the dataset.

The cysteine opens and the phenylalanine closes a CDR3 of 18 amino acids. The retained sequence is limited to the CDR3, 54 bases, with the frame set at the first base. V and J are trimmed by 3 bases and 0 bases, and the gene matches miss 8 bases of the junction. The germline V gene specifies SGHAT as CDR1 and FQNNGV as CDR2. Study-wide findings and limitations: Clinical and demographic metadata were provided uncurated, with the amount varying by source and participant.

At one collaborating source in Seattle, patients were enrolled during active infection and were followed longitudinally through the course of disease. Whole blood was collected in K2EDTA tubes by collaborating institutions according to the institutions' own protocols. For TCRbeta analysis, collaborators shipped samples as frozen whole blood, isolated PBMCs, or DNA extracted from either of those sample types. This sequence uses TRBV11-2 and TRBJ2-3; 11 bases in the middle match TRBD2. Material for sequencing was peripheral blood. The clonotype was recovered from a woman aged 45-60 years with COVID-19, enrolled during active disease. DNA sequence: TGTGCCAGCAGCTTGACCCAGACTAGCGGGACTAGCACAGATACGCAGTATTTT. This is translated as CASSLTQTSGTSTDTQYF. Beyond the CDR3, the reference TRBV11-2 and TRBJ2-3 genes provide the residues; the full variable domain reads: EAGVAQSPRYKIIEKRQSVAFWCNPISGHATLYWYQQILGQGPKLLIQFQNNGVVDDSQLPKDRFSAERLKGVDSTLKIQPAKLEDSAVYLCASSLTQTSGTSTDTQYFGPGTRLTVL.